These 30 T cell receptor beta chains were sequenced from one sample in a study of blood T cell repertoires in COVID-19. Sequencing was performed with immunoSEQ multiplex PCR; in TCRdb, only in-frame clones are kept and a portion is missing. The profile shows some 140,000 clones, around 85% of them singletons. Sequenced: peripheral blood. These TCRs come from a woman aged 80 or over with acute or convalescent COVID-19.

The chain combines TRBV6-5 with TRBJ2-1; maybe TRBD1 (5 bases). Trimming shortened V by 6 bases and J by 1 base, and 13 bases separated the two germline ends. Germline lookup yields CDR1 MNHEY and CDR2 SVGAGI. The CDR3 consists of 15 residues. The CDR3 reads CASSRGHGSYNEQFF. For the CDR3, the DNA is TGTGCCAGCAGCAGAGGACACGGTTCCTACAATGAGCAGTTCTTC.

The CDR3 loop is CASSLALGAGNEQFF. The CDR3 DNA follows: TGCGCCAGCAGCTTGGCTTTGGGGGCTGGCAATGAGCAGTTCTTC. The rearrangement uses TRBV5-1 and TRBJ2-1; TRBD1 is a possible D gene (6 bases). Trimming shortened V by 0 bases and J by 6 bases, and 13 bases separated the two germline ends. The V gene's germline CDR1 is SGHRS and CDR2 YFSETQ. CDR3 length: 15 residues.

This clone was seen more than once but under ten times. The rearrangement uses TRBV7-2 and TRBJ1-1, with TRBD1 matching 9 bases. The germline V gene encodes CDR1 SGHTA and CDR2 FQGNSA. This CDR3 comprises 17 residues. With 5 bases clipped from V and 1 base from J, the junction kept 11 bases outside the gene matches. CDR3 DNA: TGTGCCAGCAGCCCCCGGGGGGACAGGGTGGCGAACACTGAAGCTTTCTTT. Residues: CASSPRGDRVANTEAFF.

This clone came up once. The chain has TRBV18 and TRBJ2-5, with 9 bases that match TRBD2. The CDR3 is 16 amino acids. The germline V gene encodes CDR1 KGHSH and CDR2 LQKENI. After removal of 1 base from V and 4 bases from J, the junction contained 7 bases not matched to a gene. DNA for the CDR3: TGTGCCAGCTCACCACGGCGGGAGGGCCTTGGAGAGACCCAGTACTTC. The encoded protein is CASSPRREGLGETQYF.

The genes are TRBV4-1 and TRBJ1-2; possibly TRBD1 for D (5 bases). CDR3 length: 14 residues. CDR1 is MGHRA, CDR2 YSYEKL, per germline. V lost 1 base, J lost 3 bases, and 9 bases lay in between. The DNA for the CDR3 is TGCGCCAGCAGCCAAGTGGACAATGACTATGGCTACACCTTC. It codes for CASSQVDNDYGYTF.

This rearrangement joins TRBV6-5 to TRBJ2-1; 10 positions agree with TRBD2. V shed 0 bases and J 12 bases; nucleotides not matched to a gene: 8. The CDR3 is 15 amino acids. The germline V gene has CDR1 MNHEY and CDR2 SVGAGI. As DNA, the CDR3 is TGTGCCAGCAGTTACTCTAGCGGGGGGAGTCCTCGGCAGTTCTTC. Amino acid sequence: CASSYSSGGSPRQFF.

The J gene is TRBJ1-1, the V gene TRBV7-2, with D maybe TRBD1 (6 bases). There are 14 residues in the CDR3. V lost 5 bases, J lost 4 bases, and 14 bases lay in between. Germline loops: CDR1 SGHTA, CDR2 FQGNSA. This CDR3 is CASSGQGPGTEAFF. The CDR3 DNA sequence: TGTGCCAGCAGCGGTCAGGGGCCGGGCACTGAAGCTTTCTTT. Supplemented by reference TRBV7-2 and TRBJ1-1, the full variable domain reads GAGVSQSPSNKVTEKGKDVELRCDPISGHTALYWYRQSLGQGLEFLIYFQGNSAPDKSGLPSDRFSAERTGGSVSTLTIQRTQQEDSAVYLCASSGQGPGTEAFFGQGTRLTVV.

This clone was recorded only once. The chain is built from TRBV7-6 and TRBJ2-2; 9 nucleotides line up with TRBD2. Germline lookup yields CDR1 SGHVS and CDR2 FNYEAQ. Unmatched junction bases numbered 4, after V lost 0 bases and J lost 5 bases. There are 16 residues in the CDR3. The CDR3 nucleotides are TGTGCCAGCAGCTTAGCGATTAGCGGGAGTACCGGGGAGCTGTTTTTT. As protein: CASSLAISGSTGELFF.

This chain connects TRBV6-5 to TRBJ2-7; 10 nucleotides line up with TRBD1. The CDR3 is made up of 16 amino acids. Per germline, CDR1 MNHEY and CDR2 SVGAGI. Germline trimming cut 4 bases from V and 6 bases from J; bases unmatched to any gene: 12. CDR3 residues: CASSSTGTGVQSEQYF. DNA of the CDR3: TGTGCCAGCAGTTCCACCGGGACAGGGGTTCAATCCGAGCAGTACTTC.

V gene TRBV11-2 combines with J gene TRBJ2-7, with no clear D. The CDR3 consists of 13 residues. The germline V and J ends were trimmed by 1 base and 7 bases, with 11 bases remaining between them. The germline gives CDR1 SGHAT, CDR2 FQNNGV. In DNA, the CDR3 is TGTGCCAGCAGCTTAGCCGTAGTAATGGAGCAGTACTTC. Its translation: CASSLAVVMEQYF.

This chain joins TRBV2 and TRBJ2-7, with D tentatively TRBD2 (5 bases). The germline V gene encodes CDR1 SNHLY and CDR2 FYNNEI. This CDR3 is 12 amino acids long. V was clipped by 7 bases and J by 3 bases, with 10 bases between them. In DNA form, the CDR3 reads TGTGCCAGCAATGGACGGGACTACGAGCAGTACTTC. It is translated as CASNGRDYEQYF.

The chain recombines TRBV7-8 with TRBJ2-2; no firm D call. Trimming pared 1 base from V and 2 bases from J, leaving 8 bases between. This CDR3 spans 15 amino acids. Germline V gene sequence: CDR1 SGHVS, CDR2 FQNEAQ. The CDR3 loop reads CASSLVSSNTGELFF. The DNA of the CDR3 is TGTGCCAGCAGCTTAGTTTCATCAAACACCGGGGAGCTGTTTTTT.

This chain connects TRBV9 to TRBJ1-4; TRBD1 agrees at 9 bases. Germline lookup yields CDR1 SGDLS and CDR2 YYNGEE. J lost 7 bases, V lost 2 bases, and 9 bases had no gene match. The length of the CDR3 is 16 residues. The CDR3 DNA follows: TGTGCCAGCAGCGTCGGAGCCGGGGACAGGGCTGAAAAACTGTTTTTT. This gives the protein CASSVGAGDRAEKLFF.

The rearrangement links TRBV29-1 to TRBJ1-2, with D uncertain. This CDR3 has 11 residues. Germline V gives CDR1 SQVTM, CDR2 ANQGSEA. V was cut by 2 bases and J by 5 bases, with 6 bases left in between. CDR3 sequence: CSVESRYGYTF. CDR3 in DNA: TGCAGCGTTGAAAGTCGGTATGGCTACACCTTC.

V gene TRBV3-1 (or the pseudogene TRBV3-2) combines with J gene TRBJ1-2; possibly TRBD1 for D (6 bases). Trimming removed 2 bases at V and 4 bases at J, with 14 bases between. The CDR3 runs 15 residues. Germline CDR1 is LGHDT and CDR2 is YNNKEL (reference sequence). CDR3 DNA sequence: TGTGCCAGCAGCCAAACCTCAGGGGTCGGCTATGGCTACACCTTC. It specifies CASSQTSGVGYGYTF.

This chain links TRBV3-1 (or the pseudogene TRBV3-2) with TRBJ2-3; 8 positions agree with TRBD2. Germline CDR1 and CDR2: LGHDT and YNNKEL (reference sequence). V was clipped by 6 bases and J by 2 bases; unmatched bases: 4. The CDR3 has 14 amino acids. CDR3 sequence reads: CASRAGGDTDTQYF. Written as DNA, the CDR3 is TGTGCCAGCAGGGCGGGAGGCGACACAGATACGCAGTATTTT.

This sequence joins TRBV19 and TRBJ2-3; 13 bases match TRBD2. This CDR3 is 16 amino acids long. Losses at the gene ends were 6 bases for V and 3 bases for J; bases not matched to a gene: 6. Germline loops: CDR1 LNHDA, CDR2 SQIVND (reference sequence). CDR3 region: CASRRTSGSSTDTQYF. The CDR3, as DNA: TGTGCCAGTAGGAGGACTAGCGGGAGTAGTACAGATACGCAGTATTTT.

The rearrangement uses TRBV7-2 and TRBJ1-1; possibly TRBD1 for D (5 bases). This CDR3 comprises 15 residues. Trimming removed 0 bases from V and 1 base from J, with 9 bases in between. CDR1 is SGHTA and CDR2 is FQGNSA in the germline V gene. The CDR3 loop is CASSLARTKNTEAFF. The CDR3 DNA reads TGTGCCAGCAGCTTAGCCCGGACAAAGAACACTGAAGCTTTCTTT.

The chain employs TRBV6-5 and TRBJ1-4; possible D gene TRBD1, 6 bases. The germline V and J ends were trimmed by 5 bases and 0 bases, with 10 bases remaining between them. The length of the CDR3 is 15 residues. Looked up from germline, CDR1 is MNHEY and CDR2 is SVGAGI. The CDR3, as DNA: TGTGCCAGCAGTCAAAACAGGGCAACTAATGAAAAACTGTTTTTT. Its translation: CASSQNRATNEKLFF.

This clone has a handful of counts. The chain employs TRBV3-1 (or the pseudogene TRBV3-2) and TRBJ2-7; TRBD1 matches 7 bases. CDR3 length: 15 residues. V shed 1 base and J 5 bases; nucleotides not matched to a gene: 8. The V gene's germline CDR1 is LGHDT and CDR2 YNNKEL (reference sequence). The CDR3 is CASSQGIRGRNEQYF. The CDR3 bases are TGTGCCAGCAGCCAAGGGATTAGGGGGCGAAACGAGCAGTACTTC.

The genes are TRBV15 and TRBJ2-7, with 8 bases that match TRBD1. V gave up 3 bases and J gave up 13 bases; unmatched junction bases: 11. The CDR3 totals 13 residues. In germline, CDR1 is LNHNV, CDR2 YYDKDF (reference sequence). Here the CDR3 reads CATSSKYRDRKYF. CDR3 in DNA: TGTGCCACCAGCAGCAAATACCGGGACAGGAAATACTTC.

The CDR3 spells CAWSTGLAGTYGEQFF. In DNA form, the CDR3 reads TGTGCCTGGAGTACGGGGCTAGCGGGCACCTATGGCGAGCAGTTCTTC. The chain couples TRBV30 to TRBJ2-1; TRBD2 aligns across 8 bases. The V gene end was trimmed by 2 bases and the J gene end by 10 bases; junction bases not matched to a gene: 16. Germline CDR1 is GTSNPN and CDR2 is SVGIG (reference sequence). The CDR3 is 16 residues long.

The V and J genes are TRBV7-2 and TRBJ1-2; tentatively, D is TRBD1 (5 bases). Trimming cost V 5 bases and J 5 bases, with 15 bases left between them. The CDR3 loop spans 14 amino acids. CDR1 and CDR2 from the germline V gene are SGHTA and FQGNSA. The CDR3 bases are TGTGCCAGCAGCCCCTACAGACAGCAATATGGCTACACCTTC. Protein sequence: CASSPYRQQYGYTF. The variable domain in full, with the rest retrieved from reference TRBV7-2 and TRBJ1-2, is GAGVSQSPSNKVTEKGKDVELRCDPISGHTALYWYRQSLGQGLEFLIYFQGNSAPDKSGLPSDRFSAERTGGSVSTLTIQRTQQEDSAVYLCASSPYRQQYGYTFGSGTRLTVV.

V and J are TRBV5-4 and TRBJ2-7, with 8 nucleotides matching TRBD2. Looked up from germline, CDR1 is SGHNT and CDR2 is YYREEE (reference sequence). V shed 4 bases, J shed 4 bases, and the junction held 10 bases outside the gene matches. The CDR3 has 15 amino acids. The chain's CDR3 is CASSRGGERGYEQYF. The CDR3 DNA reads as TGTGCCAGCAGCCGGGGGGGAGAAAGGGGTTACGAGCAGTACTTC.

The chain couples TRBV19 to TRBJ2-3; 9 nucleotides align to TRBD2. V lost 6 bases to trimming and J lost 6 bases; unmatched junction nucleotides: 28. Germline V lookup: CDR1 LNHDA, CDR2 SQIVND (reference sequence). The CDR3 extends over 21 amino acids. The CDR3 reads CASSYWGAGGSQNIKGDTQYF. The CDR3, as DNA: TGTGCCAGTAGCTATTGGGGAGCGGGAGGTTCACAGAACATAAAAGGGGATACGCAGTATTTT.

This clone occurred a few times. CDR3: CAWSVGLSNNSPLHF. The CDR3 coding sequence is TGTGCCTGGAGTGTTGGACTGTCCAATAATTCACCCCTCCACTTT. The rearrangement joins TRBV30 to TRBJ1-6; D remains ambiguous. This CDR3 contains 15 residues. Germline CDR1 and CDR2: GTSNPN and SVGIG (reference sequence). V lost 0 bases, J lost 5 bases, and 11 bases lay in between.

This clone was picked up one time. The chain carries TRBV10-2 and TRBJ1-2, with TRBD1 matching 9 bases. J was trimmed by 8 bases and V by 1 base; bases with no gene match: 11. This CDR3 comprises 16 residues. Germline loops: CDR1 WSHSY, CDR2 SAAADI. The CDR3 protein is CASSELGTGRGQGYTF. In DNA, the CDR3 is TGCGCCAGCAGTGAGTTGGGGACAGGGAGAGGACAAGGCTACACCTTC.

The chain employs TRBV6-6 and TRBJ1-4; D remains unclear. The CDR3 runs 12 residues. Per germline, CDR1 MNHNY and CDR2 SVGAGI (reference sequence). V dropped 6 bases and J dropped 4 bases, with 6 bases sitting between them. CDR3 residues: CASSRSNEKLFF. For the CDR3, the DNA is TGTGCCAGCAGCCGGAGTAATGAAAAACTGTTTTTT.

This chain connects TRBV30 to TRBJ1-4; 7 nucleotides match TRBD1. J lost 7 bases, V lost 7 bases, and 15 bases had no gene match. The CDR3 contains 15 residues. Germline assignment: CDR1 GTSNPN and CDR2 SVGIG (reference sequence). CDR3 nucleotide sequence: TGTGCCTCGGACAGGCGAGTATCGTCGGGTGAAAAACTGTTTTTT. This translates into CASDRRVSSGEKLFF.

In nucleotides, the CDR3 is TGCGCCAGCAGACAGGGAAACACTGAAGCTTTCTTT. As protein: CASRQGNTEAFF. The chain links TRBV10-1 to TRBJ1-1; weak D call: TRBD1 (6 bases). This CDR3 contains 12 residues. Germline values: CDR1 WNHNN, CDR2 SYGVQD (reference sequence). V was shortened by 6 bases and J by 2 bases, with 7 bases between the two germline ends.